Reported below is one T cell receptor (delta chain). One junction end does not reproduce the germline sequence, and a read error may be involved. Gammadelta T cells were flow-sorted from PBMC into Vgamma9/Vdelta2+ and Vdelta2-negative populations for bulk analysis. CDR3 size: 15 residues. Per germline, CDR1 TSWWSYY and CDR2 QGS. These data are taken from a study of γδ T cells in repeated Plasmodium falciparum infection. TCRdb re-called the multiplex PCR reads using CATT. The sample holds roughly 90,000 delta-chain clones, approximately 0.96% seen once. Sequencing input: gamma-delta T cells from blood. This TCR was recovered from a pool of human donors (malaria-infected and uninfected, not separated). The V gene is TRDV1, the J gene TRDJ1; 7 positions match TRDD3. No J gene was available from TCRdb, and it was assigned here by a germline match of the DNA. The CDR3 loop reads CAWGNYWGYLDKLIF. The CDR3, as DNA: TGCGCTTGGGGAAACTACTGGGGATATTTGGATAAACTCATCTTT.